The clone carrying this TCR beta chain was detected a few times. What it recognizes is unknown. V lost 6 bases and J 3 bases, leaving 18 bases between the germline ends. Germline values: CDR1 MDHEN, CDR2 SYDVKM. The CDR3 runs 16 residues. These data come from a study of beta chain features in type 1 diabetes. The study, taken as a whole, reports: Within each of all four CD4+ subsets, Type 1 diabetes patients had TCRB CDR3s that were moderately but significantly shorter. PCR might favor shorter templates, equally in patients and controls.

Sequenced material consisted of expressed TCRB transcripts (all of the isolated RNA was reverse transcribed). Here immunoSEQ multiplex PCR was the method, and the copy in TCRdb shows in-frame clones only, minus some. The table records approximately 330,000 clones, approximately 9.9% of them present only once. V gene TRBV28 combines with J gene TRBJ2-1; perhaps TRBD1 as D (6 bases). Input material: naive CD4+ T cells from blood. This TCR was sampled from a woman in her thirties in good health. CDR3 in amino acids: CASSTPTGNDYNEQFF. For the CDR3, the DNA is TGTGCCAGCAGCACCCCGACAGGCAACGACTACAATGAGCAGTTCTTC.